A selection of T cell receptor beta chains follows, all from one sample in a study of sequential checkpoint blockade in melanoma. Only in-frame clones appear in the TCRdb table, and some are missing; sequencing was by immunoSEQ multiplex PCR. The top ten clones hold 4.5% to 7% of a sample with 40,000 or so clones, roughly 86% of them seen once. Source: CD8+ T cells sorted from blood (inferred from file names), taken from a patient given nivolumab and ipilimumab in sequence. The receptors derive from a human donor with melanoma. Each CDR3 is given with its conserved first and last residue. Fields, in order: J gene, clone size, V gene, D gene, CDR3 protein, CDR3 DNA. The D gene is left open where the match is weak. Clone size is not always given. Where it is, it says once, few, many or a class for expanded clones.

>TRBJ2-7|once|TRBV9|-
CASSTLAAEAYEQYF
TGTGCCAGCAGCACTCTAGCCGCCGAGGCGTACGAGCAGTACTTC
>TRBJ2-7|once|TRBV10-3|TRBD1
CAIREGTGEEQYF
TGTGCCATCAGAGAGGGAACAGGGGAAGAGCAGTACTTC
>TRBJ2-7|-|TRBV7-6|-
CASSSQPGSYEQYF
TGTGCCAGCAGCTCGCAACCGGGGTCCTACGAGCAGTACTTC
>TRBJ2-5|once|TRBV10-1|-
CASSYVRGVETQYF
TGCGCCAGCAGCTACGTGCGGGGCGTAGAGACCCAGTACTTC
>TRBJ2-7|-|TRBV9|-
CASSPWPGNGYEQYF
TGTGCCAGCAGCCCATGGCCCGGGAACGGGTACGAGCAGTACTTC
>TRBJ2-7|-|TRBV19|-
CASSIVPTGYDEQYF
TGTGCCAGTAGTATAGTCCCCACAGGGTACGACGAGCAGTACTTC
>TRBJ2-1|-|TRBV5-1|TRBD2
CASSSWTSGAHNEQFF
TGCGCCAGCAGCTCATGGACTAGCGGGGCCCACAATGAGCAGTTCTTC
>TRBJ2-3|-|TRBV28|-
CASSFGGGADTQYF
TGTGCCAGCAGTTTCGGCGGCGGGGCAGATACGCAGTATTTT
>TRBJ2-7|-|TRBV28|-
CASSLRIEDRREQYF
TGTGCCAGCAGTTTAAGAATAGAGGACAGACGCGAGCAGTACTTC
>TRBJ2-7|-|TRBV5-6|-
CASSLARAYEQYF
TGTGCCAGCAGCTTGGCTCGCGCCTACGAGCAGTACTTC
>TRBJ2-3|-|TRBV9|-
CASSVGGVSTDTQYF
TGTGCCAGCAGCGTAGGGGGGGTGAGCACAGATACGCAGTATTTT
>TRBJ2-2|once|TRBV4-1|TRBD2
CASSLKGLGREYGGELFF
TGCGCCAGCAGCCTAAAGGGACTGGGGAGGGAATATGGCGGGGAGCTGTTTTTT
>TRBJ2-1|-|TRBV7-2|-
CASSLLPQGYNEQFF
TGTGCCAGCAGCTTACTGCCCCAGGGGTACAATGAGCAGTTCTTC
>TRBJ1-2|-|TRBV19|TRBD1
CASSLITDRGYGYTF
TGTGCCAGCTCCCTTATAACCGACAGGGGCTATGGCTACACCTTC
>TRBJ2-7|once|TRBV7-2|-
CASSLQPSYEQYF
TGTGCCAGCAGCCTACAGCCCTCCTACGAGCAGTACTTC
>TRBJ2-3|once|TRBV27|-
CASSQSTDTQYF
TGTGCCAGCAGTCAAAGCACAGATACGCAGTATTTT
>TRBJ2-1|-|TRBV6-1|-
CASSRGFHNEQFF
TGTGCCAGCAGTCGGGGGTTCCACAATGAGCAGTTCTTC
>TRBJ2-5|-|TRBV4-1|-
CASSPTGGVETQYF
TGCGCCAGCAGCCCCACAGGTGGGGTAGAGACCCAGTACTTC
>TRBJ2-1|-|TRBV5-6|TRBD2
CASSRPYLAGPYNEQFF
TGTGCCAGCAGCCGACCTTATTTAGCGGGACCTTACAATGAGCAGTTCTTC
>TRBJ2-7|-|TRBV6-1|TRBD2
CASSEARGVPYEQYF
TGTGCCAGCAGTGAAGCCCGGGGGGTTCCCTACGAGCAGTACTTC
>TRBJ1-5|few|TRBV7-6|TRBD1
CASSLEAGGGQPQHF
TGTGCCAGCAGCTTAGAAGCAGGGGGCGGTCAGCCCCAGCATTTT
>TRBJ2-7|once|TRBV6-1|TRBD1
CASSGGTGAYEQYF
TGTGCCAGCAGTGGGGGGACAGGAGCCTACGAGCAGTACTTC
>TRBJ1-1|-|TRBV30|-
CAWSVGRAGYTEAFF
TGTGCCTGGAGTGTTGGCCGGGCGGGTTACACTGAAGCTTTCTTT
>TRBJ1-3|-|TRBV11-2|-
CASSPLAGSGNTIYF
TGTGCCAGCAGCCCCCTGGCAGGCTCTGGAAACACCATATATTTT
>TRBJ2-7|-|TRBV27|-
CASSPSGHRAYEQYF
TGTGCCAGCAGTCCCTCGGGACATAGAGCCTACGAGCAGTACTTC
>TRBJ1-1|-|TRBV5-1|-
CASSTLTEAFF
TGCGCCTCTTCGACTCTCACTGAAGCTTTCTTT
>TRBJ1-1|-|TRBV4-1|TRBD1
CASSQDLRGAHWLTAEAFF
TGCGCCAGCAGCCAAGATCTCAGGGGGGCGCATTGGTTGACCGCTGAAGCTTTCTTT
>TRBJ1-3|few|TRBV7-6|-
CASSLQISGNTIYF
TGTGCCAGCAGCTTACAAATCTCTGGAAACACCATATATTTT
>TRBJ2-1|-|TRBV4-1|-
CASSGGGFVDEQFF
TGCGCCAGCAGCGGAGGTGGGTTTGTTGATGAGCAGTTCTTC
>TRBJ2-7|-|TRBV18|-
CASSPEVVYEQYF
TGTGCCAGCTCACCCGAGGTTGTCTACGAGCAGTACTTC
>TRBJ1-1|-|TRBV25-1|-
CASSGRGGMNTEAFF
TGTGCCAGCAGTGGGCGTGGGGGGATGAACACTGAAGCTTTCTTT
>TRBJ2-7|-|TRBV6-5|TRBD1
CASRSTGGYEQYF
TGTGCCAGCAGGAGTACAGGGGGCTACGAGCAGTACTTC
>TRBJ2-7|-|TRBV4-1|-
CASSQVLSQGSYEQYF
TGCGCCAGCAGCCAAGTTCTTAGTCAGGGATCCTACGAGCAGTACTTC
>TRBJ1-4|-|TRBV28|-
CASRSGETNEKLFF
TGTGCCAGCAGGAGTGGGGAGACTAATGAAAAACTGTTTTTT
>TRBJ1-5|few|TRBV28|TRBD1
CASSSGQGPNQPQHF
TGTGCCAGCAGTTCAGGACAGGGACCCAATCAGCCCCAGCATTTT
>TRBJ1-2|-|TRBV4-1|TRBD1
CASSQISGGYGYTF
TGCGCCAGCAGCCAAATCTCAGGGGGTTATGGCTACACCTTC
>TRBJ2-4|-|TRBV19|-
CASSIGGLDIQYF
TGTGCCAGTAGTATAGGAGGGTTGGACATTCAGTACTTC
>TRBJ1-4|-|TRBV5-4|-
CASSLARGANEKLFF
TGTGCCAGCAGCTTGGCCCGGGGAGCTAATGAAAAACTGTTTTTT
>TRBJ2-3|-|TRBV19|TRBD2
CATLAGVTDTQYF
TGTGCCACCTTAGCGGGGGTGACAGATACGCAGTATTTT
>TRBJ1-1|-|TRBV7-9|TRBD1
CASSLGPTQGTNTEAFF
TGTGCCAGCAGCTTAGGGCCAACACAGGGGACGAACACTGAAGCTTTCTTT
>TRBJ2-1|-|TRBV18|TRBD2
CASSPTAGTIYNEQFF
TGTGCCAGCTCACCCACGGCAGGGACTATCTACAATGAGCAGTTCTTC
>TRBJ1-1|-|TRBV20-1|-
CSAAPGTEAFF
TGCAGTGCTGCCCCGGGTACTGAAGCTTTCTTT
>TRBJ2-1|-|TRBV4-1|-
CASSQALQYNEQFF
TGCGCCAGCAGCCAAGCCCTACAGTACAATGAGCAGTTCTTC
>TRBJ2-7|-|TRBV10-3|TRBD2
CAIRGGSYYEQYF
TGTGCCATCAGGGGCGGGAGCTACTACGAGCAGTACTTC
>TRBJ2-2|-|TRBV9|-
CASSKGGLDRELFF
TGTGCCAGCTCTAAAGGAGGGTTGGACCGGGAGCTGTTTTTT
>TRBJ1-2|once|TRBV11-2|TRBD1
CASSLESGQGGYGYTF
TGTGCCAGCAGCTTAGAGAGCGGACAGGGCGGGTATGGCTACACCTTC
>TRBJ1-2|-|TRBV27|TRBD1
CASSLWGTGVGYTF
TGTGCCAGCAGTTTATGGGGGACAGGGGTCGGCTACACCTTC
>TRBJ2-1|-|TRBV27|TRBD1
CASGISTGTGDNEQFF
TGTGCCAGCGGAATATCCACCGGGACAGGGGATAATGAGCAGTTCTTC
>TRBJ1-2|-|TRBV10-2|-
CASSEMGLIEENYGYTF
TGCGCCAGCAGTGAGATGGGACTAATCGAGGAAAACTATGGCTACACCTTC
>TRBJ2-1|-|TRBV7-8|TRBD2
CASSLGGPAGGRYNEQFF
TGTGCCAGCAGCTTAGGAGGGCCAGCGGGGGGCCGTTACAATGAGCAGTTCTTC
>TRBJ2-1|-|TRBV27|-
CASSLNWHNEQFF
TGTGCCAGCAGTTTAAATTGGCACAATGAGCAGTTCTTC
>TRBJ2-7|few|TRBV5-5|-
CASSLAWGRWEQYF
TGTGCCAGCAGCTTGGCTTGGGGGCGTTGGGAGCAGTACTTC
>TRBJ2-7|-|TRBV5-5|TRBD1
CASSSGQGSPHYEQYF
TGTGCCAGCAGCTCAGGACAGGGGTCCCCACACTACGAGCAGTACTTC
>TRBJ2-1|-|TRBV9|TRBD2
CASSVGASGSYNEQFF
TGTGCCAGCAGCGTAGGGGCTAGCGGCTCCTACAATGAGCAGTTCTTC
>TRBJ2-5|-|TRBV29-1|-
CSVEAPNFDVTQYF
TGCAGCGTTGAAGCCCCAAACTTCGATGTTACCCAGTACTTC
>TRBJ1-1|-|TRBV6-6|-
CASSYPTGGVTEAFF
TGTGCCAGCAGTTACCCTACAGGCGGCGTCACTGAAGCTTTCTTT
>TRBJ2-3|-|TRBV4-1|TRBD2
CASSRAGGGTDTQYF
TGCGCCAGCAGCCGAGCGGGAGGGGGCACAGATACGCAGTATTTT
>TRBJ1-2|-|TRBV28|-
CASSYRTPANYGYTF
TGTGCCAGTAGTTACCGGACACCCGCTAACTATGGCTACACCTTC
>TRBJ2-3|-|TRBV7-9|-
CASSRPGSTDTQYF
TGTGCCAGCAGCCGACCAGGAAGCACAGATACGCAGTATTTT